This T cell receptor beta chain was found in a study of sequential checkpoint blockade in melanoma. Study-wide context: Arm A got nivolumab then ipilimumab; arm B the reverse, 1:1.

Sample treatment: randomized to nivolumab then ipilimumab (arm A) or the reverse (arm B). V trimming: 2 bases; J trimming: 3 bases; junction bases outside the gene matches: 4. The germline V gene encodes CDR1 ENHRY and CDR2 SYGVKD. This CDR3 spans 15 amino acids. Relative to its sample, this clone is medium-sized. Profiling relied on immunoSEQ multiplex PCR, and the TCRdb table lists in-frame clones only, not all of them. The sample shows 25,000 to 35,000 clones, 83% of them seen only once. The receptor's source is a human donor with melanoma. Specimen: CD8+ T cells sorted from blood (inferred from file names), collected from a patient given nivolumab and ipilimumab in sequence. V gene TRBV10-3 combines with J gene TRBJ1-2; 9 bases agree with TRBD1. CDR3 coding DNA: TGTGCCATCAGTGAGACAGGACAGGGGTACTATGGCTACACCTTC. Translating gives CAISETGQGYYGYTF.